A selection of T cell receptor beta chains follows, all from one sample in a study of T cells in pancreatic ductal adenocarcinoma. Generated by immunoSEQ multiplex PCR, the TCRdb table keeps only in-frame clones and is missing some. Altogether about 31,000 clones are present, around 94% being singletons, with the ten largest covering roughly 2%. Sequencing was performed on PBMCs. These receptors came from a human donor with pancreatic ductal adenocarcinoma. Both conserved end residues are part of each CDR3. The order of the fields is clone size, D gene, J gene, V gene, CDR3 protein, CDR3 DNA. The D gene is left open where the match is weak. Clone size is given for some rows only: seen once, a few or many times, or a class if the clone is expanded.

clone_size: NA; d_call: NA; j_call: TRBJ1-3; v_call: TRBV9; cdr3_aa: CASSVGTLSGNTIYF; cdr3_nt: TGTGCCAGCAGCGTAGGAACCCTCTCTGGAAACACCATATATTTT
clone_size: NA; d_call: TRBD1; j_call: TRBJ1-2; v_call: TRBV30; cdr3_aa: CAYYFRGLVYGYTF; cdr3_nt: TGTGCCTACTATTTTAGGGGGCTGGTCTATGGCTACACCTTC
clone_size: NA; d_call: NA; j_call: TRBJ2-7; v_call: TRBV5-5; cdr3_aa: CASSLATVTYEQYF; cdr3_nt: TGTGCCAGCAGCTTGGCGACTGTTACCTACGAGCAGTACTTC
clone_size: NA; d_call: NA; j_call: TRBJ1-1; v_call: TRBV19; cdr3_aa: CASSMGKNTEAFF; cdr3_nt: TGTGCCAGTAGTATGGGGAAGAACACTGAAGCTTTCTTT
clone_size: NA; d_call: NA; j_call: TRBJ2-6; v_call: TRBV18; cdr3_aa: CASSPNTGANVLTF; cdr3_nt: TGTGCCAGCTCACCAAATACCGGGGCCAACGTCCTGACTTTC
clone_size: NA; d_call: NA; j_call: TRBJ1-5; v_call: TRBV21-1; cdr3_aa: CASSKDAGEEGDQPQHF; cdr3_nt: TGTGCCAGCAGCAAAGACGCCGGAGAGGAGGGGGATCAGCCCCAGCATTTT
clone_size: NA; d_call: NA; j_call: TRBJ1-2; v_call: TRBV2; cdr3_aa: CASSEGTLNYGYTF; cdr3_nt: TGTGCCAGCAGTGAGGGGACACTAAACTATGGCTACACCTTC
clone_size: NA; d_call: NA; j_call: TRBJ1-5; v_call: TRBV5-1; cdr3_aa: CASSLTGWGSNQPQHF; cdr3_nt: TGCGCCAGCAGCTTGACAGGGTGGGGAAGCAATCAGCCCCAGCATTTT
clone_size: NA; d_call: TRBD2; j_call: TRBJ2-1; v_call: TRBV2; cdr3_aa: CASSEGGSRNEQFF; cdr3_nt: TGTGCCAGCAGTGAGGGCGGGAGTCGGAATGAGCAGTTCTTC
clone_size: NA; d_call: NA; j_call: TRBJ2-7; v_call: TRBV6-1; cdr3_aa: CAIDQTFYEQYF; cdr3_nt: TGTGCCATCGATCAGACTTTCTACGAGCAGTACTTC
clone_size: once; d_call: TRBD1; j_call: TRBJ1-2; v_call: TRBV2; cdr3_aa: CASSATGLDYGYTF; cdr3_nt: TGTGCCAGCAGCGCGACAGGGCTCGACTATGGCTACACCTTC
clone_size: few; d_call: NA; j_call: TRBJ1-1; v_call: TRBV4-3; cdr3_aa: CASSQVGWGAEAFF; cdr3_nt: TGCGCCAGCAGCCAAGTTGGATGGGGCGCTGAAGCTTTCTTT
clone_size: NA; d_call: TRBD2; j_call: TRBJ2-1; v_call: TRBV28; cdr3_aa: CASSYVASGLLEYNEQFF; cdr3_nt: TGTGCCAGCAGTTACGTGGCTAGCGGTTTGCTGGAATACAATGAGCAGTTCTTC
clone_size: NA; d_call: TRBD1; j_call: TRBJ2-1; v_call: TRBV5-1; cdr3_aa: CASSPVRTGGDNEQFF; cdr3_nt: TGCGCCAGCAGCCCCGTCCGGACAGGGGGAGACAATGAGCAGTTCTTC
clone_size: NA; d_call: NA; j_call: TRBJ2-1; v_call: TRBV6-1; cdr3_aa: CASRRTNEVNEQFF; cdr3_nt: TGTGCCAGCAGGCGGACTAATGAGGTCAATGAGCAGTTCTTC
clone_size: NA; d_call: NA; j_call: TRBJ1-4; v_call: TRBV4-1; cdr3_aa: CASSPGAMGEKLFF; cdr3_nt: TGCGCCAGCAGCCCCGGGGCGATGGGTGAAAAACTGTTTTTT
clone_size: NA; d_call: NA; j_call: TRBJ1-2; v_call: TRBV7-9; cdr3_aa: CASSSNSGTSYGYTF; cdr3_nt: TGTGCCAGCAGCTCAAACTCCGGGACATCCTATGGCTACACCTTC
clone_size: NA; d_call: NA; j_call: TRBJ1-2; v_call: TRBV29-1; cdr3_aa: CSVEVPGAHYGYTF; cdr3_nt: TGCAGCGTTGAAGTCCCAGGGGCACACTATGGCTACACCTTC
clone_size: few; d_call: NA; j_call: TRBJ1-2; v_call: TRBV13; cdr3_aa: CASSSDVDGYTF; cdr3_nt: TGTGCCAGCAGCTCCGACGTAGATGGCTACACCTTC
clone_size: NA; d_call: NA; j_call: TRBJ2-3; v_call: TRBV28; cdr3_aa: CASSLPGTTDTQYF; cdr3_nt: TGTGCCAGCAGTCTACCGGGGACTACAGATACGCAGTATTTT
clone_size: NA; d_call: NA; j_call: TRBJ2-1; v_call: TRBV9; cdr3_aa: CASSAGPRPYNEQFF; cdr3_nt: TGTGCCAGCAGCGCGGGACCCCGGCCCTACAATGAGCAGTTCTTC
clone_size: NA; d_call: NA; j_call: TRBJ2-5; v_call: TRBV30; cdr3_aa: CAWSQGASGETQYF; cdr3_nt: TGTGCCTGGAGTCAAGGGGCGAGCGGAGAGACCCAGTACTTC
clone_size: NA; d_call: NA; j_call: TRBJ2-7; v_call: TRBV4-2; cdr3_aa: CASSLYTGADEQYF; cdr3_nt: TGTGCCAGCAGCCTATATACGGGTGCCGACGAGCAGTACTTC
clone_size: NA; d_call: NA; j_call: TRBJ2-7; v_call: TRBV19; cdr3_aa: CASSIDLGRTLYEQYF; cdr3_nt: TGTGCCAGTAGTATAGATCTAGGCAGGACTCTCTACGAGCAGTACTTC
clone_size: NA; d_call: NA; j_call: TRBJ2-1; v_call: TRBV7-6; cdr3_aa: CASSLKKGRPHQGDEQFF; cdr3_nt: TGTGCCAGCAGCTTAAAAAAAGGGAGGCCTCATCAAGGAGATGAGCAGTTCTTC
clone_size: NA; d_call: NA; j_call: TRBJ1-3; v_call: TRBV30; cdr3_aa: CAWSPQGNTIYF; cdr3_nt: TGTGCCTGGAGTCCGCAGGGAAACACCATATATTTT